Presented here are 9 T cell receptor beta chains from one specimen sequenced in a study of blood T cells in healthy people across ages (dated by TCRdb to the mid-2010s). The library was obtained by 5' RACE. Sequenced on an Illumina HiSeq 2500. A second 7 to 11 cycle PCR used a sample-barcoded 5' primer and a J-beta primer mix. The public reads were quality trimmed at Q25 with fastp and then assembled into clones with MiXCR by TCRdb, keeping productive beta chains. Each entry is one CDR3 protein sequence, shown with its most common DNA and genes. This sample gives 1.6 million or so distinct CDR3 sequences in total; almost 35% of them show up just once. The ten largest account for 11% of the sample. Sequencing was carried out using blood. The receptors originated from a woman in her twenties or thirties in good health.

This clonotype appeared many times. The J gene is TRBJ2-7, the V gene TRBV13; perhaps TRBD2 as D (5 bases). V was clipped by 0 bases and J by 5 bases, with 8 bases between them. The length of the CDR3 is 13 residues. Germline values: CDR1 PRHDT, CDR2 FYEKMQ (reference sequence). CDR3 protein: CASSLGRGNEQYF. CDR3 in DNA: TGTGCCAGCAGCTTAGGTCGAGGGAACGAGCAGTACTTC.

The chain is built from TRBV4-2 and TRBJ2-1; 8 bases map to TRBD2. This CDR3 contains 19 residues. V shed 1 base and J 10 bases; nucleotides not matched to a gene: 21. Germline assignment: CDR1 LGHNA and CDR2 YNFKEQ. CDR3 in amino acids: CASSQGRGGGPSGSYEQFF. The CDR3 nucleotides read TGTGCCAGCAGCCAAGGGCGAGGCGGGGGGCCTTCGGGGTCATACGAGCAGTTCTTC.

This clonotype has a handful of counts. V and J are TRBV5-1 and TRBJ2-5; 9 bases fit TRBD2. The CDR3 has 16 residues. V was pared by 4 bases and J by 0 bases, with 7 bases of the junction left unmatched. Germline CDR1 SGHRS, CDR2 YFSETQ. CDR3 coding DNA: TGCGCCAGCAGCGCCGGACTAGCGTGGAACCAAGAGACCCAGTACTTC. As protein: CASSAGLAWNQETQYF.

This rearrangement joins TRBV9 to TRBJ2-3; D may correspond to TRBD1 or TRBD2 (6 bases each). There are 14 residues in the CDR3. V was clipped by 7 bases and J by 3 bases, with 15 bases between them. Germline V gives CDR1 SGDLS, CDR2 YYNGEE. The CDR3 coding sequence is TGTGCCAGCGGAGGGGGTTCTGGGACAGATACGCAGTATTTT. This gives the protein CASGGGSGTDTQYF.

This clonotype was counted ten times or more. This chain joins TRBV7-9 and TRBJ2-7; D possibly matches TRBD1 or TRBD2 (7 bases each). CDR1 and CDR2 (germline): SEHNR, FQNEAQ (reference sequence). The CDR3 loop spans 15 amino acids. Trimming left V 6 bases short and J 0 bases short, with 15 bases between. The CDR3 sequence: CASSTQGRGSYEQYF. The CDR3 bases are TGTGCCAGCAGTACACAGGGGAGGGGCTCCTACGAGCAGTACTTC.

The sample holds a few counts of this clonotype. The chain carries TRBV7-8 and TRBJ1-4, with D possibly TRBD1 on 5 matching bases. V dropped 0 bases and J dropped 8 bases, with 16 bases sitting between them. Germline V gives CDR1 SGHVS, CDR2 FQNEAQ. The CDR3 extends over 16 amino acids. CDR3 coding DNA: TGTGCCAGCAGCTTAGCGTGGGCAGGGAGGGAGGAAAAACTGTTTTTT. This translates into CASSLAWAGREEKLFF.

This clonotype has a handful of counts. The gene calls are TRBV11-2 and TRBJ2-3; 7 bases match TRBD2. The germline gives CDR1 SGHAT, CDR2 FQNNGV. With 5 bases clipped from V and 0 bases from J, the junction kept 8 bases outside the gene matches. The CDR3 sequence is 16 residues long. The CDR3: CASSRQISGSTDTQYF. CDR3 bases: TGTGCCAGCAGCCGCCAGATTAGCGGGAGCACAGATACGCAGTATTTT.

This chain joins TRBV5-1 and TRBJ2-7, with 10 bases fitting TRBD2. Germline V gene data show CDR1 as SGHRS and CDR2 as YFSETQ. Trimming took 2 bases from V and 6 from J; bases not matched to a gene: 8. The CDR3 runs 15 residues. CDR3 in DNA: TGCGCCAGCAGCTTCCTAGCGGGAGAGGCTGGCGAGCAGTACTTC. Translating it yields CASSFLAGEAGEQYF. Using reference TRBV5-1 and TRBJ2-7 for the parts outside the CDR3, the full variable domain is KAGVTQTPRYLIKTRGQQVTLSCSPISGHRSVSWYQQTPGQGLQFLFEYFSETQRNKGNFPGRFSGRQFSNSRSEMNVSTLELGDSALYLCASSFLAGEAGEQYFGPGTRLTVT.

This clonotype turned up a few times. The V gene is TRBV5-1, the J gene TRBJ2-7, with TRBD1 matching over 8 bases. V dropped 0 bases and J dropped 3; count of bases not matched to a gene: 11. This CDR3 comprises 17 residues. CDR1 and CDR2 from the germline V gene are SGHRS and YFSETQ. The CDR3 sequence: CASSLDITGGTGYEQYF. The CDR3, as DNA: TGCGCCAGCAGCTTGGACATCACAGGGGGTACGGGCTACGAGCAGTACTTC.